Listed here are 4 T cell receptor beta chains from one sample, sequenced in a study of OX40 agonist ivuxolimab in advanced cancers. Data came from immunoSEQ multiplex PCR; TCRdb stores just in-frame clones and leaves some out. The sample yields about 75,000 clones, 75% to 90% seen once. The source material was CD4+ or CD8+ T cells sorted from blood, sampled in a trial of the OX40 agonist ivuxolimab. These TCRs come from an adult with an advanced solid tumor such as melanoma, head and neck, liver or kidney cancer.

The chain is built from TRBV5-6 and TRBJ1-1, with TRBD1 matching 10 bases. There are 16 residues in the CDR3. V lost 2 bases, J lost 1 base, and 5 bases stayed unmatched. CDR1 and CDR2 (germline): SGHDT, YYEEEE. The CDR3 DNA sequence: TGTGCCAGCAGCTTCGATTGGACAGGGGGGAACACTGAAGCTTTCTTT. It specifies CASSFDWTGGNTEAFF. The entire variable domain, with the rest obtained from reference TRBV5-6 and TRBJ1-1, is as follows: DAGVTQSPTHLIKTRGQQVTLRCSPKSGHDTVSWYQQALGQGPQFIFQYYEEEERQRGNFPDRFSGHQFPNYSSELNVNALLLGDSALYLCASSFDWTGGNTEAFFGQGTRLTVV.

The chain joins TRBV7-9 to TRBJ2-4, with D possibly being TRBD1 (5 bases). Germline CDR1 is SEHNR and CDR2 is FQNEAQ (reference sequence). The CDR3 extends over 15 amino acids. Trimming took off 5 bases at V and 0 bases at J, with 11 bases between the two ends. The CDR3 sequence is CASSPDNGAKNIQYF. The CDR3 coding sequence is TGTGCCAGCAGCCCGGACAACGGAGCCAAAAACATTCAGTACTTC.

V usage is TRBV5-1 and J usage is TRBJ2-7; 9 bases align to TRBD1. Germline CDR1 SGHRS, CDR2 YFSETQ. V lost 3 bases, J lost 3 bases, and 4 bases stayed unmatched. The CDR3 is made up of 14 amino acids. In DNA form, the CDR3 reads TGCGCCAGCAGCTCGGGGACAGGGAGCTACGAGCAGTACTTC. Translating it yields CASSSGTGSYEQYF.

The rearrangement uses TRBV6-5 and TRBJ1-1; D is undetermined. The length of the CDR3 is 12 residues. Germline V gene data show CDR1 as MNHEY and CDR2 as SVGAGI. V dropped 5 bases and J dropped 11 bases, with 15 bases sitting between them. The CDR3 reads CASSPQGRVAFF. In DNA, the CDR3 is TGTGCCAGCAGTCCGCAAGGTAGGGTCGCTTTCTTT.